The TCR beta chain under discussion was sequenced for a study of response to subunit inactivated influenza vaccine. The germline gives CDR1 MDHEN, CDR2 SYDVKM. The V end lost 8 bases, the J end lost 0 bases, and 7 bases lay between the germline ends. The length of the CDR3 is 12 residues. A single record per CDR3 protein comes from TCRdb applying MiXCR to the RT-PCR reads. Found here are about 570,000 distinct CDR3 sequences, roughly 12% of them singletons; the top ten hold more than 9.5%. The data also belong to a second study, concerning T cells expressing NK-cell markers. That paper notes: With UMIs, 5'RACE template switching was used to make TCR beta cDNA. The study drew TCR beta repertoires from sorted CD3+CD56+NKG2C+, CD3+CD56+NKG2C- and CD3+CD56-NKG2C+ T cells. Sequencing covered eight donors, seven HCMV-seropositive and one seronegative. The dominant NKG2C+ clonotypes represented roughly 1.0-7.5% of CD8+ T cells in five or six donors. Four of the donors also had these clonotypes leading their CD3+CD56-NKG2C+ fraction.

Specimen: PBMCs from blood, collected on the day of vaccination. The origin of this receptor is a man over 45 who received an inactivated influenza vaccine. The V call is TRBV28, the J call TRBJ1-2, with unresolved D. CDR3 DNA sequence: TGTGCCAGCGTCCGTTCTAACTATGGCTACACCTTC. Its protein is CASVRSNYGYTF.